This is a list of T cell receptor beta chains from one sample in a study of T cell responses to AZD1222 COVID-19 vaccine. The assay was immunoSEQ multiplex PCR, and TCRdb's table has in-frame clones only and misses some. Counted here are tens of thousands of clones, over 75% occurring once; the ten biggest clones make up approximately 5%. The material was peripheral blood, obtained on day 0 of MenACWY control vaccination. All receptors come from an adult in good health. CDR3s leave out the opening cysteine and the closing phenylalanine or tryptophan. The D gene is left open where the match is weak.

v_gene	j_gene	d_gene	CDR3aa
TRBV7-9	TRBJ2-1	.	ANQGNNEQF
TRBV7-8	TRBJ2-7	.	ASSLATGERY
TRBV29-1	TRBJ2-7	.	SVDNSGEQY
TRBV3-1/TRBV3-2	TRBJ1-1	TRBD1	ASSSDRALEAF
TRBV6-1	TRBJ2-1	TRBD2	ASSDFGLAGNSYNEQF
TRBV10-1	TRBJ1-6	.	ASSRGRDSPLH
TRBV5-8	TRBJ1-5	.	ASSLRRGSGNQPQH
TRBV2	TRBJ2-3	.	ASRGGGITDTQY
TRBV5-1	TRBJ2-7	TRBD2	ASSSQLSGSTHEQY
TRBV7-8	TRBJ2-3	TRBD2	ASSSLAGGTDTQY
TRBV11-2	TRBJ2-7	.	ASSPRATGLNEQY
TRBV27	TRBJ2-7	.	ASKESYEQY
TRBV4-3	TRBJ1-4	.	ASSQQLATNEKLF
TRBV27	TRBJ2-3	TRBD2	ASKGLGSGRGEGTDTQY
TRBV19	TRBJ1-2	.	ASSGGGDLYGYT
TRBV29-1	TRBJ1-3	.	SVDPGHGDTIY
TRBV24-1	TRBJ2-1	TRBD2	ATSEGAGLADNEQF
TRBV24-1	TRBJ2-7	.	ATSDGGNIGNEQY
TRBV7-3	TRBJ2-6	.	ASSLSAQFGALAISGANVLT
TRBV5-6	TRBJ1-2	.	ASRQQGANYGYT
TRBV6-5	TRBJ2-1	.	ASSYAGLGGDEQF
TRBV30	TRBJ1-3	.	AWSSGIGNTIY